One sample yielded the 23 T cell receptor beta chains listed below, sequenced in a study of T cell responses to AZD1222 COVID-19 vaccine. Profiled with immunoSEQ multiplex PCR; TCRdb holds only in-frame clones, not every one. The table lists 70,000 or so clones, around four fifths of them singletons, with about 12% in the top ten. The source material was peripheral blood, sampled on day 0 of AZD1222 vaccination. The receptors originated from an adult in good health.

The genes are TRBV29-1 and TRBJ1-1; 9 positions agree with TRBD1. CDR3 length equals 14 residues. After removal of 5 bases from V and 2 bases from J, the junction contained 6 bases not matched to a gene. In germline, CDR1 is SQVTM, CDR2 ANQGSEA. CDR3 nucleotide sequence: TGCAGCGTTAAGACAGGGGGACAAAACACTGAAGCTTTCTTT. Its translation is CSVKTGGQNTEAFF. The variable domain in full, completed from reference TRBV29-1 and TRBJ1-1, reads SAVISQKPSRDICQRGTSLTIQCQVDSQVTMMFWYRQQPGQSLTLIATANQGSEATYESGFVIDKFPISRPNLTFSTLTVSNMSPEDSSIYLCSVKTGGQNTEAFFGQGTRLTVV.

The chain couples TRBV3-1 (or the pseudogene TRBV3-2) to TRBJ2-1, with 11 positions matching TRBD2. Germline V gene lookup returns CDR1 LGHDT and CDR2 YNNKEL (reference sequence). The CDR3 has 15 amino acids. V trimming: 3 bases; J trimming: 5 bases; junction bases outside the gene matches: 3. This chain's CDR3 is CASSHSGGAHNEQFF. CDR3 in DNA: TGTGCCAGCAGCCATAGCGGGGGGGCCCACAATGAGCAGTTCTTC.

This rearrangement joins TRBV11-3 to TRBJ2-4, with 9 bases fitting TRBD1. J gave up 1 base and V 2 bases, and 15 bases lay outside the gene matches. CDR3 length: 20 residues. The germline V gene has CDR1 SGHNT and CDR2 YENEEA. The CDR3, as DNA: TGTGCCAGCAGCTTACTCTTCATACAGGGGGCATGGCGGGCCAAAAACATTCAGTACTTC. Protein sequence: CASSLLFIQGAWRAKNIQYF.

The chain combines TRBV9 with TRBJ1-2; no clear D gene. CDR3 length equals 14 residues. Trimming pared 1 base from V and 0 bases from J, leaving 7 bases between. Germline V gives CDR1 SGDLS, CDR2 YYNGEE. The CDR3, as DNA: TGTGCCAGCAGCGTACACCACACTAACTATGGCTACACCTTC. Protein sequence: CASSVHHTNYGYTF.

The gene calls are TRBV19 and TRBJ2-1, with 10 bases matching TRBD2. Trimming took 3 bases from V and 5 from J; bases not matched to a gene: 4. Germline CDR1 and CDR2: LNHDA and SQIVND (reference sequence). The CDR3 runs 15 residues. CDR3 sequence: CASSIASGGHNEQFF. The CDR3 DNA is TGTGCCAGTAGTATCGCTAGCGGGGGCCACAATGAGCAGTTCTTC.

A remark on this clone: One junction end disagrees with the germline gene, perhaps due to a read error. In DNA, the CDR3 is TGCGCCAGCAGCGATGGGGTCCAAGAGGCCCAGTACTTC. Residues: CASSDGVQEAQYF. The chain employs TRBV5-1 and TRBJ2-5, with no clear D. The CDR3 loop spans 13 amino acids. Looked up from germline, CDR1 is SGHRS and CDR2 is YFSETQ.

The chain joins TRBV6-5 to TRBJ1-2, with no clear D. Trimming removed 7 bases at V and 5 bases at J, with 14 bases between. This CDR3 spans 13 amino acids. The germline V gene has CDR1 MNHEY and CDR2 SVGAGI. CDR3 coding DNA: TGTGCCAGCACGGTCGGGGAGGGATATGGCTACACCTTC. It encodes CASTVGEGYGYTF.

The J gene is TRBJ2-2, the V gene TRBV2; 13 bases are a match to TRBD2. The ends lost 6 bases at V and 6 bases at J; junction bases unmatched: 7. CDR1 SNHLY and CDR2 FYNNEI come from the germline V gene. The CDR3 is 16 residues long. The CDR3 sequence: CASRITSGGASGELFF. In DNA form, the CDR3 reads TGTGCCAGCAGAATTACTAGCGGGGGGGCCTCCGGGGAGCTGTTTTTT.

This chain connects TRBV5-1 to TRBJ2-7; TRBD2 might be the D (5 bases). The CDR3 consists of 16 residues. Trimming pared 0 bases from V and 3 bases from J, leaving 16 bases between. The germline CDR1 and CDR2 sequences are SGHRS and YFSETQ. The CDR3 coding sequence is TGCGCCAGCAGCTTGGCGGGGTTGTCCGGAAGCTACGAGCAGTACTTC. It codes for CASSLAGLSGSYEQYF.

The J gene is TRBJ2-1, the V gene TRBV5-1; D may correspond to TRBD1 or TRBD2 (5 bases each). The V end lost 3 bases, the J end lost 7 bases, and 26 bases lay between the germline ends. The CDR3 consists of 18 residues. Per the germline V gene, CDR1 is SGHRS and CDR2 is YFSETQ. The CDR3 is CASSSVARDDLTWNEQFF. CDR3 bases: TGCGCCAGCAGCTCCGTGGCCAGGGACGACCTTACGTGGAATGAGCAGTTCTTC.

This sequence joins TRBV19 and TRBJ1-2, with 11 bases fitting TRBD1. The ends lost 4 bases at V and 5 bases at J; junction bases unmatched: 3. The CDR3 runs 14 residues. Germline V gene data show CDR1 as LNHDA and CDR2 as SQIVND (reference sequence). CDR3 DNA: TGTGCCAGTAGTAAGGACAGGGGGCTATATGGCTACACCTTC. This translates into CASSKDRGLYGYTF.

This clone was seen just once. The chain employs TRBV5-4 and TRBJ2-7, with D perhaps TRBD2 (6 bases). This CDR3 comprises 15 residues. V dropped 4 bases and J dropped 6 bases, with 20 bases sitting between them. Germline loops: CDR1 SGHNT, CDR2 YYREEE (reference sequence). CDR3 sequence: CASSRRAGQSREQYF. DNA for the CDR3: TGTGCCAGCAGCCGAAGGGCGGGGCAATCGCGCGAGCAGTACTTC.

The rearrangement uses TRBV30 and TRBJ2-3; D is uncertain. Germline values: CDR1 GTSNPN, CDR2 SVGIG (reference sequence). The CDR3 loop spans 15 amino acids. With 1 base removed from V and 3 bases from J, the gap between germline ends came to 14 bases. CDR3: CAWSGYRVLTDTQYF. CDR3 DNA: TGTGCCTGGAGTGGTTATAGAGTGTTAACAGATACGCAGTATTTT.

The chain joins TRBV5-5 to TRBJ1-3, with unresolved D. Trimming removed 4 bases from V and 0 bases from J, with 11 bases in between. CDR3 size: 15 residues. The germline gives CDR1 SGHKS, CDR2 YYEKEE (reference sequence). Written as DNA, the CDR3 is TGTGCCAGCAGCCCAAGCTCCAGCTCTGGAAACACCATATATTTT. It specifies CASSPSSSSGNTIYF.

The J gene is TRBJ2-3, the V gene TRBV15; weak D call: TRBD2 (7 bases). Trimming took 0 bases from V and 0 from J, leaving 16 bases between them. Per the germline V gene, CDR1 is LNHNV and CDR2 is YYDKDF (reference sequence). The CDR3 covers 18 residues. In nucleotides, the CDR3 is TGTGCCACCAGCAGAGATCGCCTACGGGGGGCAAGCACAGATACGCAGTATTTT. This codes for CATSRDRLRGASTDTQYF.

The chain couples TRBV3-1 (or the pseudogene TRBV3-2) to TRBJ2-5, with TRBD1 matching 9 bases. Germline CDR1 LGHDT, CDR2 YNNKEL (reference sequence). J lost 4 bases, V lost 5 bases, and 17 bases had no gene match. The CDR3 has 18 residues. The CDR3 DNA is TGTGCCAGCAGCGTTGGATCCGGGACAGGGTGCGAAGGAGAGACCCAGTACTTC. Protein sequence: CASSVGSGTGCEGETQYF.

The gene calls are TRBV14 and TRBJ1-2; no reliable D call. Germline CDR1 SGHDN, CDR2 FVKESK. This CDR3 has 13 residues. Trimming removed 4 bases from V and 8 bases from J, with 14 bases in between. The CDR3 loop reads CASSPGPSDGYTF. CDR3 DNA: TGTGCCAGCAGCCCAGGACCCTCCGACGGCTACACCTTC. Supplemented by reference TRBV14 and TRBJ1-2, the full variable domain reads EAGVTQFPSHSVIEKGQTVTLRCDPISGHDNLYWYRRVMGKEIKFLLHFVKESKQDESGMPNNRFLAERTGGTYSTLKVQPAELEDSGVYFCASSPGPSDGYTFGSGTRLTVV.

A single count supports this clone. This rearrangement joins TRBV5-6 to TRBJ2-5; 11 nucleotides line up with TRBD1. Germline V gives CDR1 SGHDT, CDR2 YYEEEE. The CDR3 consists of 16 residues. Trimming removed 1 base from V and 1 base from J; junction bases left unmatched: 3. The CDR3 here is CASSLFGQGAQETQYF. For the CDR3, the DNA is TGTGCCAGCAGCTTGTTTGGACAGGGGGCCCAAGAGACCCAGTACTTC.

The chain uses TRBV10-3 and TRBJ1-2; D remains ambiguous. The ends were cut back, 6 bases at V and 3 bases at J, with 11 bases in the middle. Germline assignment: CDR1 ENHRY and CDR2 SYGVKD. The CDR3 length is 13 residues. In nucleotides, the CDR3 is TGTGCCATCAGCCTGGAAAGCTACTATGGCTACACCTTC. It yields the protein CAISLESYYGYTF.

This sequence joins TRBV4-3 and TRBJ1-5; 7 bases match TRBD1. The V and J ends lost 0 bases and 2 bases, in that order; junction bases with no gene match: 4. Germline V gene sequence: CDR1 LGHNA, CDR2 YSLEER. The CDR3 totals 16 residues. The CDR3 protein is CASSQDSGGGNQPQHF. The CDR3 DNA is TGCGCCAGCAGCCAAGATTCAGGGGGGGGCAATCAGCCCCAGCATTTT.

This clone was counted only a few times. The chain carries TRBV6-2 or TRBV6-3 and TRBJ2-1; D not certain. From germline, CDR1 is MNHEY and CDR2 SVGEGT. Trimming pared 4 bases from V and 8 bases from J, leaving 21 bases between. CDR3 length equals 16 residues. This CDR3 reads CASSLGPARAHYEQFF. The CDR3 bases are TGTGCCAGCAGTTTAGGTCCGGCTAGGGCCCACTATGAGCAGTTCTTC.

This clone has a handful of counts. CDR3 in DNA: TGTGCCAGCAGCTTAACTGGGGGGGTCACAGATACGCAGTATTTT. Amino acids: CASSLTGGVTDTQYF. The chain is built from TRBV13 and TRBJ2-3, with 7 bases identical to TRBD2. This CDR3 has 15 residues. Germline CDR1 is PRHDT and CDR2 is FYEKMQ (reference sequence). The junction had 4 bases not matched to a gene; V was cut back by 2 bases and J by 2 bases.

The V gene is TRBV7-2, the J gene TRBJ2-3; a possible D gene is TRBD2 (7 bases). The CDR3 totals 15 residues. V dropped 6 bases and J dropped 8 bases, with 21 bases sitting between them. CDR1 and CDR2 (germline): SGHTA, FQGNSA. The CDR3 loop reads CASRALGGAGGTQYF. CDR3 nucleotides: TGTGCCAGCAGGGCACTGGGGGGGGCCGGTGGTACGCAGTATTTT.